These T cell receptor beta chains were read from a single sample in a study of T cells expressing NK-cell markers. One entry per CDR3 protein, without DNA, is what TCRdb gives after re-calling the 5' RACE reads. In total, the table holds over 350,000 distinct CDR3 sequences. The sample was blood T cells: a sorted CD56 or NKG2C T cell subset, CD4+ or CD8+ T cells, or bulk PBMC T cells (not recorded which). Receptors originate from a woman aged 50 to 65 in good health. The CDR3 runs from the conserved cysteine through the conserved F or W.

V gene	J gene	CDR3 protein
TRBV11-3	TRBJ2-1	CASSHSSGPSGNEQFF
TRBV7-3	TRBJ2-3	CASSLGLAVDTDTQYF
TRBV4-2	TRBJ2-7	CASSQEGGTGEQYF
TRBV18	TRBJ2-3	CASSPTRGVDTQYF
TRBV29-1	TRBJ2-1	CSVEGRTSGVYNEQFF
TRBV18	TRBJ2-3	CASSPSTADTQYF
TRBV4-1	TRBJ2-1	CASSRPGGSLEQFF
TRBV14	TRBJ1-2	CASSPRTGGLNGYTF
TRBV5-5	TRBJ2-1	CASSREPGTRSGHEQFF
TRBV5-5	TRBJ2-6	CASSLSGNPGANVLTF
TRBV7-3	TRBJ2-2	CASSLTALAANTGELFF
TRBV12-3/TRBV12-4	TRBJ2-2	CASSFPDRGPNTGELFF
TRBV5-1	TRBJ2-3	CASKTGGAPDTQYF
TRBV4-1	TRBJ2-1	CASSQLIGEQFF
TRBV7-8	TRBJ2-2	CASSPSRVRTGELFF
TRBV11-2	TRBJ2-2	CASSLEVVVPGELFF
TRBV4-1	TRBJ2-2	CASSPPFSGTTGELFF
TRBV20-1	TRBJ1-1	CSARAGQGGTEAFF
TRBV20-1	TRBJ2-7	CSARGSGTGPYEQYF
TRBV3-1	TRBJ2-5	CASSQSSGQETQYF
TRBV7-9	TRBJ1-1	CASSLSIMNTEAFF
TRBV15	TRBJ2-7	CATSRVLARSYEQYF
TRBV18	TRBJ1-4	CASSPRQGQGEKLFF
TRBV12-3/TRBV12-4	TRBJ2-3	CASGSSDVDTQYF
TRBV7-2	TRBJ2-3	CASSLDLAGSTDTQYF
TRBV9	TRBJ2-1	CASSVELAGGHEQFF
TRBV12-3/TRBV12-4	TRBJ2-4	CASSLAGGRNIQYF
TRBV27	TRBJ2-6	CASSLYQGTGANVLTF
TRBV3-1	TRBJ2-3	CASSLRDFQDTQYF
TRBV6-2/TRBV6-3	TRBJ2-7	CASRGDLTYEQYF
TRBV7-9	TRBJ2-1	CASSPRWGASSNNEQFF
TRBV29-1	TRBJ1-2	CSVLGRNGYTF
TRBV7-9	TRBJ2-7	CASTATGKVYEQYF
TRBV7-9	TRBJ2-1	CASSLDTFDEQFF
TRBV12-5	TRBJ1-2	CASGTGGGYTF
TRBV7-2	TRBJ2-3	CASSFRRGGTDTQYF
TRBV11-2	TRBJ2-6	CVSGIRANVLTF
TRBV5-1	TRBJ2-5	CASSLGPGYETQYF
TRBV6-1	TRBJ2-2	CAPGNSTGELFF
TRBV10-3	TRBJ2-2	CAISAGRNTGELFF
TRBV12-3/TRBV12-4	TRBJ1-6	CASSAYRAGSPLHF
TRBV5-1	TRBJ2-1	CASSKNTGRAGDNEQFF
TRBV5-1	TRBJ1-2	CASSLGTHRYGYTF
TRBV18	TRBJ2-3	CASRALADSDTQYF
TRBV5-1	TRBJ2-7	CASSFREGHHYEQYF
TRBV5-6	TRBJ2-1	CASSVTRAGYYNEQFF
TRBV5-5	TRBJ2-7	CASTILRDNYEQYF
TRBV6-5	TRBJ2-2	CASSNTGQNTGELFF
TRBV24-1	TRBJ2-1	CATSERAGAGYNEQFF
TRBV6-1	TRBJ2-3	CASSEEVQGLTDTQYF
TRBV20-1	TRBJ2-7	CSASSGTSYEQYF
TRBV12-3/TRBV12-4	TRBJ1-1	CASSVGSRAEAFF
TRBV12-3/TRBV12-4	TRBJ2-3	CASGSNGVTDTQYF
TRBV20-1	TRBJ1-3	CSAQISTVGNTIYF
TRBV4-2	TRBJ1-3	CASSQVSLSGNTIYF
TRBV3-1	TRBJ2-3	CASRPGTGYTDTQYF
TRBV10-3	TRBJ2-1	CATMGLATPLAYNEQFF
TRBV19	TRBJ2-5	CASRGQGYQETQYF
TRBV5-6	TRBJ2-3	CASSLRPVTDTQYF
TRBV5-5	TRBJ2-7	CASSFNRAYEQYF